The entry below gives a single T cell receptor beta chain sequence along with its context. A much larger clone differs from this one at a single base, so this may be a read error. These data originate in a study of neurological immune-mediated disorders. Time point reported: longitudinal time-point 2. TCRdb re-analysed the 5' RACE reads in MiXCR, keeping a single row per CDR3 protein. The sample lists roughly 60,000 distinct CDR3 sequences; roughly 10% were seen once. Sample: PBMCs. This TCR was recovered from a young man in good health.

The CDR3 is CAITEGHSENTVAFF. Here the CDR3 DNA reads TGTGCCATCACTGAGGGCCATTCGGAAAACACTGTAGCTTTCTTT. The V gene is TRBV10-3, the J gene TRBJ1-1; D ambiguous. CDR3 size: 15 residues. Germline values: CDR1 ENHRY, CDR2 SYGVKD.